Shown below are 14 T cell receptor beta chains from a single sample sequenced in a study of cytomegalovirus exposure and HLA in healthy donors. Here immunoSEQ multiplex PCR was the method, and the copy in TCRdb shows in-frame clones only, minus some. The sample shows over 100,000 clones, 75% to 90% of them seen only once. Sample: PBMCs. The receptor set was obtained from a woman aged 18-29 years in good health and CMV-seronegative.

This clone showed up just a few times. The V gene is TRBV9, the J gene TRBJ1-6, with 10 bases matching TRBD1. V shed 3 bases and J 10 bases; nucleotides not matched to a gene: 7. The CDR3 runs to 15 residues. Germline V CDR1 and CDR2: SGDLS, YYNGEE. CDR3 sequence reads: CASSASGTGESPLHF. CDR3 nucleotide sequence: TGTGCCAGCAGCGCCTCTGGGACAGGGGAGTCACCCCTCCACTTT.

This chain links TRBV9 with TRBJ1-4; D possibly corresponds to TRBD1 (5 bases). V was trimmed by 2 bases and J by 8 bases, leaving 16 bases between them. Germline V gives CDR1 SGDLS, CDR2 YYNGEE. The CDR3 has 15 amino acids. The CDR3 here is CASSVGGRFYEKLFF. The DNA for the CDR3 is TGTGCCAGCAGCGTCGGGGGACGGTTTTACGAAAAACTGTTTTTT.

This chain uses TRBV29-1 with TRBJ2-3; 7 bases align to TRBD2. This CDR3 is 13 amino acids long. V lost 8 bases, J lost 0 bases, and 5 bases stayed unmatched. CDR1 is SQVTM, CDR2 ANQGSEA, per germline. The CDR3: CSYFGGSTDTQYF. The CDR3 DNA is TGCAGCTACTTCGGGGGGAGCACAGATACGCAGTATTTT.

The chain couples TRBV6-5 to TRBJ1-1, with TRBD1 matching 8 bases. V shed 5 bases, J shed 2 bases, and the junction held 4 bases outside the gene matches. Looked up from germline, CDR1 is MNHEY and CDR2 is SVGAGI. There are 14 residues in the CDR3. CDR3 in amino acids: CASSTGTGNTEAFF. CDR3 bases: TGTGCCAGCAGTACCGGGACAGGAAACACTGAAGCTTTCTTT.

The DNA for the CDR3 is TGTGCCAGCAGCATGGGGGGGTCTTATCAGCCCCAGCATTTT. Amino acids: CASSMGGSYQPQHF. The chain couples TRBV7-9 to TRBJ1-5; maybe TRBD1 (5 bases). V lost 5 bases and J 5 bases, leaving 13 bases between the germline ends. The CDR3 has 14 amino acids. The germline gives CDR1 SEHNR, CDR2 FQNEAQ (reference sequence).

The chain's CDR3 is CASSYSDLGPNEKLFF. CDR3 DNA sequence: TGTGCCAGCAGTTACTCAGACCTAGGCCCTAATGAAAAACTGTTTTTT. The rearrangement links TRBV6-5 to TRBJ1-4; D unclear. Deletions cut 0 bases from V and 3 bases from J, with 11 bases between. The CDR3 has 16 amino acids. Germline V lookup: CDR1 MNHEY, CDR2 SVGAGI.

A note on this clone: The limits of the CDR3 on the DNA are not certain, so only TCRdb's listed CDR3 is given. The chain is built from TRBV7-2 and TRBJ2-3; the table's D call, TRBD2, was not checked against the DNA. Counting both end residues, the CDR3 totals 16 amino acids. CDR1 is SGHTA, CDR2 FQGNSA, per germline. The CDR3 sequence: CASTSVAGGPTDTQYF.

This chain uses TRBV6-1 with TRBJ1-5; 8 bases align to TRBD1. Trimming took 8 bases from V and 7 from J; bases not matched to a gene: 10. This CDR3 comprises 14 residues. Germline V lookup: CDR1 MNHNS, CDR2 SASEGT. The CDR3 loop reads CASRLSQGDQPQHF. CDR3 nucleotides: TGTGCCAGCCGGCTATCACAGGGGGACCAGCCCCAGCATTTT.

CDR3 nucleotides: TGTGCCAGCTCACCGGGACAGACACATTCACCCCTCCACTTT. This codes for CASSPGQTHSPLHF. This rearrangement joins TRBV18 to TRBJ1-6; 7 bases line up with TRBD1. V gave up 3 bases and J gave up 8 bases; unmatched junction bases: 4. The CDR3 totals 14 residues. CDR1 is KGHSH, CDR2 LQKENI, per germline. Full variable domain (rest looked up from reference TRBV18 and TRBJ1-6): NAGVMQNPRHLVRRRGQEARLRCSPMKGHSHVYWYRQLPEEGLKFMVYLQKENIIDESGMPKERFSAEFPKEGPSILRIQQVVRGDSAAYFCASSPGQTHSPLHFGNGTRLTVT.

The V call is TRBV10-3, the J call TRBJ2-7; 16 bases map to TRBD2. This CDR3 spans 17 amino acids. The ends lost 3 bases at V and 6 bases at J; junction bases unmatched: 8. CDR1 and CDR2 from the germline V gene are ENHRY and SYGVKD. In DNA form, the CDR3 reads TGTGCCATCAGTGATCCCGGGACTAGCGGGGGGGCGCGCGAGCAGTACTTC. Translation: CAISDPGTSGGAREQYF.

The chain employs TRBV19 and TRBJ2-7; D may correspond to TRBD1 or TRBD2 (5 bases each). CDR3 length equals 14 residues. Germline CDR1 is LNHDA and CDR2 is SQIVND (reference sequence). V was shortened by 5 bases and J by 4 bases, with 15 bases between the two germline ends. The CDR3 protein is CASSLAETEYEQYF. DNA of the CDR3: TGTGCCAGTAGTCTAGCAGAGACAGAATACGAGCAGTACTTC.

V and J are TRBV20-1 and TRBJ2-1; D not certain. The V end was cut by 6 bases, the J end by 8 bases, with 11 bases between. The CDR3 contains 11 residues. Germline V lookup: CDR1 DFQATT, CDR2 SNEGSKA (reference sequence). CDR3 residues: CSATTRDEQFF. The CDR3 region has the DNA TGCAGTGCCACTACCAGAGATGAGCAGTTCTTC.

This clone was recorded a few times. This chain uses TRBV2 with TRBJ1-5; tentative D call: TRBD1 (6 bases). The length of the CDR3 is 14 residues. Trimming cost V 7 bases and J 5 bases, with 15 bases left between them. The V gene's germline CDR1 is SNHLY and CDR2 FYNNEI. The CDR3 sequence: CASNLQGPDQPQHF. For the CDR3, the DNA is TGTGCCAGCAACCTACAGGGTCCCGATCAGCCCCAGCATTTT.

CDR3 region: CASRRIGTDTQYF. Here the CDR3 DNA reads TGTGCCAGCAGGAGGATCGGCACAGATACGCAGTATTTT. The V and J genes are TRBV6-5 and TRBJ2-3; D unresolved. CDR3 length: 13 residues. Between the trimmed V and J ends, which lost 6 bases and 1 base, there was a span of 8 bases. The germline V gene encodes CDR1 MNHEY and CDR2 SVGAGI.